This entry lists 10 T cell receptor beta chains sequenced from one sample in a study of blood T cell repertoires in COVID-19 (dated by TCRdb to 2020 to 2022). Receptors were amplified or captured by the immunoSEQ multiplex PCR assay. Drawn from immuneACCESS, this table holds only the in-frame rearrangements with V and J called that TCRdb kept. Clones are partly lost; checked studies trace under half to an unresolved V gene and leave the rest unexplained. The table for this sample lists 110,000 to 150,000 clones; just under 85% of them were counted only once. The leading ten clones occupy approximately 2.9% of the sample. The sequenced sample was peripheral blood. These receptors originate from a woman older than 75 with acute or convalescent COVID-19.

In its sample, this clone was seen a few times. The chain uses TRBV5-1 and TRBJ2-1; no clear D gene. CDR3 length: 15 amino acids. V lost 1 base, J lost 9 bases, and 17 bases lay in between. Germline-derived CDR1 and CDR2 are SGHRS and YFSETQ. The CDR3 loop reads CASSLLGTTQAEQFF. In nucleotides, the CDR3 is TGCGCCAGCAGCTTGCTGGGCACCACTCAGGCTGAGCAGTTCTTC.

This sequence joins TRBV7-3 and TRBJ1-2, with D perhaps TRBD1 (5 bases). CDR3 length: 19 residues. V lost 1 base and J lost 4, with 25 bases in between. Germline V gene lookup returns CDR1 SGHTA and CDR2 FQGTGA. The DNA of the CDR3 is TGTGCCAGCAGCTTAAGGCCCCCGCTGTTGGGGGGACTGGGCTATGGCTACACCTTC. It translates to CASSLRPPLLGGLGYGYTF.

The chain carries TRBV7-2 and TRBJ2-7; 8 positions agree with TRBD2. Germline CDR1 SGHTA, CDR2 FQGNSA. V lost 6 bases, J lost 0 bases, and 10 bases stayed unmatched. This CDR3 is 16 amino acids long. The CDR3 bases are TGTGCCAGCAGACCTAGGAGCGGGGGTCACTCCTACGAGCAGTACTTC. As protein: CASRPRSGGHSYEQYF.

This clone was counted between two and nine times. CDR3 in amino acids: CASSLDRGNYGYTF. In DNA, the CDR3 is TGCGCCAGCAGCTTGGACAGGGGTAACTATGGCTACACCTTC. The V call is TRBV4-3, the J call TRBJ1-2, with 9 bases identical to TRBD1. Trimming took 5 bases from V and 1 from J; bases not matched to a gene: 2. The CDR3 contains 14 residues. Germline V gene lookup returns CDR1 LGHNA and CDR2 YSLEER.

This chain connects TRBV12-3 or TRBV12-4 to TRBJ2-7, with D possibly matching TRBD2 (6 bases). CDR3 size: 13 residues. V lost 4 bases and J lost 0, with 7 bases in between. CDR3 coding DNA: TGTGCCAGCAGTTCCGGGAGCTCCTACGAGCAGTACTTC. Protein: CASSSGSSYEQYF.

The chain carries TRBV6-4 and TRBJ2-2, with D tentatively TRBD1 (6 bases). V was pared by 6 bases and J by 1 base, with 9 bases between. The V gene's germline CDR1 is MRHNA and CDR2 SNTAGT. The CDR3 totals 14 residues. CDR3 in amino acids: CASSPQGNTGELFF. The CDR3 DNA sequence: TGTGCCAGCAGCCCACAGGGGAACACCGGGGAGCTGTTTTTT.

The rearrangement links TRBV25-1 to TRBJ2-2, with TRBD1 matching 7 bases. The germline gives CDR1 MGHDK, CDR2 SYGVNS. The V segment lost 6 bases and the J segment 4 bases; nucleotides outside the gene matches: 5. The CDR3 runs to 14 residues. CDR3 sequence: CASRKGATTGELFF. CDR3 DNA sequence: TGTGCCAGCAGGAAGGGGGCGACCACCGGGGAGCTGTTTTTT.

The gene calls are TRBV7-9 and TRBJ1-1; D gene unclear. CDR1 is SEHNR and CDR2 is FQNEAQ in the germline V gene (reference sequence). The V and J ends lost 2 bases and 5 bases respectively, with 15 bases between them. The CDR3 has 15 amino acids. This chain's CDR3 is CASSLIGGLRTEAFF. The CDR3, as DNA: TGTGCCAGCAGCTTAATAGGAGGGTTGAGGACTGAAGCTTTCTTT. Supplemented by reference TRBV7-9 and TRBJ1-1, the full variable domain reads DTGVSQNPRHKITKRGQNVTFRCDPISEHNRLYWYRQTLGQGPEFLTYFQNEAQLEKSRLLSDRFSAERPKGSFSTLEIQRTEQGDSAMYLCASSLIGGLRTEAFFGQGTRLTVV.

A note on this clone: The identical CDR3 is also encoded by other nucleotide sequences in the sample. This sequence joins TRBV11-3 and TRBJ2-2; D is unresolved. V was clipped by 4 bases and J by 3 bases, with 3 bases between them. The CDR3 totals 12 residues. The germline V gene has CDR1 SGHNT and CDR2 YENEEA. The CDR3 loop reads CASSSYTGELFF. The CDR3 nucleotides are TGTGCCAGCAGCTCCTACACCGGGGAGCTGTTTTTT.

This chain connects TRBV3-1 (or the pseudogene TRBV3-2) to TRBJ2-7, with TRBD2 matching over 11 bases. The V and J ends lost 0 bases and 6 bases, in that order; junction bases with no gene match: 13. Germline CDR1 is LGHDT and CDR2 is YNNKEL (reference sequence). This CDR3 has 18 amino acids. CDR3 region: CASSQDLRNSGGALEQYF. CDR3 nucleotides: TGTGCCAGCAGCCAAGATCTGCGTAATAGCGGGGGGGCCCTCGAGCAGTACTTC.